This TCR beta chain was recorded in a study of beta chain features in type 1 diabetes. A word on this clone: Its target is not known.

Study-level results: In every one of the four CD4+ subsets, TCRB CDR3s were moderately but significantly shorter in Type 1 diabetes patients.

Every bit of the isolated RNA underwent reverse transcription, so sequencing read expressed TCRB transcripts. Sequenced by immunoSEQ multiplex PCR; TCRdb stores in-frame clones only, minus some. This repertoire shows 310,000 or so clones, 15% found once; its top ten account for less than 0.02%. In germline, CDR1 is SGHRS, CDR2 YFSETQ. Between the trimmed V and J ends, which lost 4 bases and 4 bases, there was a span of 18 bases. The CDR3 is 15 amino acids. The TCR originated in a man in his late teens or twenties with type 1 diabetes. The rearrangement joins TRBV5-1 to TRBJ2-7; a possible D gene is TRBD2 (5 bases). The sample taken for sequencing was naive CD4+ T cells from blood. CDR3 nucleotide sequence: TGCGCCAGCAGCGCAACCCCAGCGGTCGGGTACGAGCAGTACTTC. Protein product: CASSATPAVGYEQYF.